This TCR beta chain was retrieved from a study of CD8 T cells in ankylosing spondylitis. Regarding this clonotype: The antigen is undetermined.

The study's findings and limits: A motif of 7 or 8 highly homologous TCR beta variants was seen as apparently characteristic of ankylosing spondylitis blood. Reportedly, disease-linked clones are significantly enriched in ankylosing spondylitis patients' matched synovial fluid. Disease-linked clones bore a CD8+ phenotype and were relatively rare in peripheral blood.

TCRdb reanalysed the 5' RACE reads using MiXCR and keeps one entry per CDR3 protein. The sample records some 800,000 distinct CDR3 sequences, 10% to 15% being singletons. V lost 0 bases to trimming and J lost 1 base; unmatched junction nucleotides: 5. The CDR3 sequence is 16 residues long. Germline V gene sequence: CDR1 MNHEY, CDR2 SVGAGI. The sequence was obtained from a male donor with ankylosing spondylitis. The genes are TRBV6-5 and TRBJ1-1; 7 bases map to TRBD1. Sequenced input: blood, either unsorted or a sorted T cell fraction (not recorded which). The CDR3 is CASSYSGGQQNTEAFF. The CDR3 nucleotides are TGTGCCAGCAGTTACTCGGGGGGACAGCAGAACACTGAAGCTTTCTTT.